These 22 T cell receptor beta chains came from one sample sequenced in a study of T-cell memory formation after mild COVID-19. TCRdb used MiXCR to reprocess the 5' RACE reads, holding one entry per CDR3 protein. The repertoire holds approximately 410,000 distinct CDR3 sequences, with about a quarter as singletons. Sequenced sample: PBMCs or a T cell subset sorted from them (not recorded which). These receptors were collected from an adult woman who had mild COVID-19 (a few samples of this study predate the infection). Cell type and time point are not known.

This clonotype was seen only a few times. The chain couples TRBV11-3 to TRBJ2-2; no firm D call. CDR3 length: 17 amino acids. Per germline, CDR1 SGHNT and CDR2 YENEEA. Trimming left V 0 bases short and J 1 base short, with 12 bases between. DNA of the CDR3: TGTGCCAGCAGCTTAGACGCCATCGTGGGGAACACCGGGGAGCTGTTTTTT. Translated: CASSLDAIVGNTGELFF.

The rearrangement links TRBV6-5 to TRBJ2-1, with 8 positions matching TRBD2. The length of the CDR3 is 17 residues. V gave up 7 bases and J gave up 3 bases; unmatched junction bases: 14. Germline-derived CDR1 and CDR2 are MNHEY and SVGAGI. The CDR3 region has the DNA TGTGCCAGCAAACCCACAGCGGGGGAGCGTATCTACAATGAGCAGTTCTTC. It is translated as CASKPTAGERIYNEQFF.

The rearrangement uses TRBV10-3 and TRBJ2-4; no clear D. Germline CDR1 reads ENHRY; CDR2 reads SYGVKD. This CDR3 has 13 residues. Trimming took 5 bases from V and 5 from J, leaving 10 bases between them. CDR3: CAISQEPENIQYF. The CDR3 coding sequence is TGTGCCATCAGTCAGGAACCAGAAAACATTCAGTACTTC.

This clonotype occurred many times. The chain uses TRBV12-3 or TRBV12-4 and TRBJ1-1, with D possibly being TRBD1 (5 bases). The CDR3 is 14 amino acids. Trimming shortened V by 3 bases and J by 6 bases, and 14 bases separated the two germline ends. The CDR3 nucleotides are TGTGCCAGCAGTTTGGCGCGGGGCGGCTCTGAAGCTTTCTTT. It encodes CASSLARGGSEAFF.

This clonotype was seen a handful of times. The J gene is TRBJ2-3, the V gene TRBV24-1; 8 nucleotides match TRBD2. After removal of 9 bases from V and 2 bases from J, the junction contained 6 bases not matched to a gene. The germline CDR1 and CDR2 sequences are KGHDR and SFDVKD. The CDR3 covers 14 residues. The CDR3: CATEDGRATDTQYF. In DNA, the CDR3 is TGTGCCACCGAGGACGGGAGGGCCACAGATACGCAGTATTTT.

This rearrangement joins TRBV24-1 to TRBJ2-1, with 14 positions matching TRBD2. The CDR3 has 17 amino acids. The V segment lost 2 bases and the J segment 7 bases; nucleotides outside the gene matches: 6. Germline CDR1 reads KGHDR; CDR2 reads SFDVKD. The CDR3 DNA reads as TGTGCCACCAGTGATTCTGGGACTAGCGGGGGTATGAATGAGCAGTTCTTC. This codes for CATSDSGTSGGMNEQFF.

Concerning this clonotype: This clone may be a read error of a much larger clone one base away. The rearrangement joins TRBV7-8 to TRBJ1-1, with D perhaps matching TRBD1 (5 bases). This CDR3 is built from 14 residues. The V gene's germline CDR1 is SGHVS and CDR2 FQNEAQ. Here the CDR3 DNA reads TGTGCCAGCAGCTTAGTTCAGGGTCGGGCTGAAGCTTTATTT. It translates to CASSLVQGRAEALF.

This clonotype turned up a few times. The chain employs TRBV28 and TRBJ1-6; D ambiguous. V was pared by 6 bases and J by 6 bases, with 3 bases between. Per the germline V gene, CDR1 is MDHEN and CDR2 is SYDVKM. The CDR3 length is 11 residues. CDR3 sequence (DNA): TGTGCCAGCAGGACTAATTCACCCCTCCACTTT. Residues: CASRTNSPLHF. Full variable domain (rest looked up from reference TRBV28 and TRBJ1-6): DVKVTQSSRYLVKRTGEKVFLECVQDMDHENMFWYRQDPGLGLRLIYFSYDVKMKEKGDIPEGYSVSREKKERFSLILESASTNQTSMYLCASRTNSPLHFGNGTRLTVT.

This chain joins TRBV6-5 and TRBJ2-4; 7 bases agree with TRBD2. Germline trimming cut 8 bases from V and 3 bases from J; bases unmatched to any gene: 10. The CDR3 runs to 15 residues. Germline CDR1 is MNHEY and CDR2 is SVGAGI. CDR3: CASRGEGLVKNIQYF. The DNA of the CDR3 is TGTGCCAGCCGAGGGGAGGGGTTGGTCAAAAACATTCAGTACTTC.

V gene TRBV6-5 combines with J gene TRBJ2-3; D is uncertain. The CDR3 totals 14 residues. From germline, CDR1 is MNHEY and CDR2 SVGAGI. V lost 4 bases to trimming and J lost 2 bases, with 10 bases between them. The CDR3 reads CASSWTVNTDTQYF. The CDR3 DNA follows: TGTGCCAGCAGTTGGACGGTTAACACAGATACGCAGTATTTT.

This clonotype was seen repeatedly, ten times or more. The chain joins TRBV5-1 to TRBJ2-1, with 9 positions matching TRBD2. After removal of 0 bases from V and 4 bases from J, the junction contained 8 bases not matched to a gene. The CDR3 spans 17 residues. Germline assignment: CDR1 SGHRS and CDR2 YFSETQ. Here the CDR3 reads CASSLGPSGRTYNEQFF. CDR3 nucleotide sequence: TGCGCCAGCAGCTTGGGACCAAGCGGGAGGACGTACAATGAGCAGTTCTTC.

The chain joins TRBV15 to TRBJ2-7, with D maybe TRBD1 (5 bases). V gave up 3 bases and J gave up 3 bases, with 9 bases separating them. CDR1 is LNHNV and CDR2 is YYDKDF in the germline V gene (reference sequence). This CDR3 is built from 13 residues. This CDR3 reads CATSREQVYEQYF. The CDR3 DNA sequence: TGTGCCACCAGCAGGGAACAGGTCTACGAGCAGTACTTC.

This clonotype was seen more than once but under ten times. V usage is TRBV4-2 and J usage is TRBJ2-1; TRBD2 matches at 7 bases. The CDR3 is made up of 16 amino acids. V lost 4 bases to trimming and J lost 5 bases; unmatched junction nucleotides: 11. Germline V CDR1 and CDR2: LGHNA, YNFKEQ. In DNA form, the CDR3 reads TGTGCCAGCAGCCCGGGGACTACCCGGGGGAACAATGAGCAGTTCTTC. Its protein is CASSPGTTRGNNEQFF.

The chain couples TRBV7-6 to TRBJ2-3; D ambiguous. This CDR3 contains 15 residues. V was trimmed by 0 bases and J by 2 bases, leaving 9 bases between them. Germline CDR1 and CDR2: SGHVS and FNYEAQ. The CDR3 sequence is CASSLAPSHTDTQYF. Written as DNA, the CDR3 is TGTGCCAGCAGCTTAGCGCCTAGTCACACAGATACGCAGTATTTT.

The chain carries TRBV4-2 and TRBJ2-3; D is tentatively TRBD1 or TRBD2 (5 bases each). Trimming left V 0 bases short and J 0 bases short, with 7 bases between. The CDR3 has 15 amino acids. Germline-derived CDR1 and CDR2 are LGHNA and YNFKEQ. CDR3 protein: CASSQERGSTDTQYF. CDR3 DNA sequence: TGTGCCAGCAGCCAAGAGAGGGGCAGCACAGATACGCAGTATTTT.

The CDR3, as DNA: TGTGCCAGCGGCGGGGGGGCAGCAGATACGCAGTATTTT. Protein product: CASGGGAADTQYF. The chain is built from TRBV11-3 and TRBJ2-3; 9 bases fit TRBD2. The V gene's germline CDR1 is SGHNT and CDR2 YENEEA. V shed 8 bases and J 4 bases; nucleotides not matched to a gene: 4. CDR3 size: 13 residues.

Concerning this clonotype: A junction boundary mismatches the germline segment, possibly from a read error. The chain is built from TRBV20-1 and TRBJ2-5, with 11 bases that match TRBD1. CDR3 length equals 14 residues. Germline V lookup: CDR1 DFQATT, CDR2 SNEGSKA (reference sequence). The CDR3 nucleotides are TGCAGTGCAAGAGAGGGACAGGGGGGGGAGACCCAGTACTTC. Protein product: CSAREGQGGETQYF.

The chain carries TRBV4-1 and TRBJ2-5; D possibly corresponds to TRBD2 (5 bases). The CDR3 spans 14 residues. From germline, CDR1 is MGHRA and CDR2 YSYEKL. V lost 0 bases to trimming and J lost 4 bases, with 9 bases between them. CDR3 residues: CASSQEDWGETQYF. The CDR3 DNA is TGCGCCAGCAGCCAAGAGGACTGGGGAGAGACCCAGTACTTC.

The chain uses TRBV2 and TRBJ2-7, with no clear D. The V gene's germline CDR1 is SNHLY and CDR2 FYNNEI. CDR3 size: 14 residues. Trimming stripped 3 bases from V and 2 bases from J, with 11 bases between. In nucleotides, the CDR3 is TGTGCCAGCAGTGATGTCGCCGGACCCTACGAGCAGTACTTC. Amino acid sequence: CASSDVAGPYEQYF.

This chain connects TRBV9 to TRBJ2-7; D may be TRBD1 (5 bases). V lost 1 base to trimming and J lost 2 bases, with 10 bases between them. Germline lookup yields CDR1 SGDLS and CDR2 YYNGEE. The CDR3 covers 14 residues. The CDR3 loop is CASSVQGVPYEQYF. Here the CDR3 DNA reads TGTGCCAGCAGCGTACAGGGTGTTCCCTACGAGCAGTACTTC.

A few counts support this clonotype. The V call is TRBV5-1, the J call TRBJ2-6, with 7 bases aligning to TRBD1. The V and J ends lost 0 bases and 2 bases, in that order; junction bases with no gene match: 2. The V gene's germline CDR1 is SGHRS and CDR2 YFSETQ. The CDR3 consists of 16 residues. CDR3 protein: CASSLGQGAGANVLTF. CDR3 sequence (DNA): TGCGCCAGCAGCTTGGGACAGGGAGCTGGGGCCAACGTCCTGACTTTC.

The chain joins TRBV19 to TRBJ1-1; 7 bases map to TRBD1. With 4 bases clipped from V and 5 bases from J, the junction kept 4 bases outside the gene matches. Per the germline V gene, CDR1 is LNHDA and CDR2 is SQIVND (reference sequence). The CDR3 is made up of 13 amino acids. CDR3 bases: TGTGCCAGTAGTAGATACAGGGGTACTGAAGCTTTCTTT. This translates into CASSRYRGTEAFF.